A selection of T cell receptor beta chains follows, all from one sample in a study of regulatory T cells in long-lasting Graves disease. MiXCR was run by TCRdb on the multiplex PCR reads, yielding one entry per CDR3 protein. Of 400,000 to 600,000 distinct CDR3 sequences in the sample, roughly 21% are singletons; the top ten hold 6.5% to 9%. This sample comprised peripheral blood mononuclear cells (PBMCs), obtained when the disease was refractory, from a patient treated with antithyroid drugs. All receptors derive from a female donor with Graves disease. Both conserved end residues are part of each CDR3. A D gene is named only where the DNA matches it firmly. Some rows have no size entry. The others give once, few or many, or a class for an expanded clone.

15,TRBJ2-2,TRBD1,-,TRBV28,TGTGCCAGCAGAAAACGGGACAGGGCTATCGGGGAGCTGTTTTTT,CASRKRDRAIGELFF
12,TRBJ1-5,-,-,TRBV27,TGTGCCAGCAGTTTCTGGGGTCAGCCCCAGCATTTT,CASSFWGQPQHF
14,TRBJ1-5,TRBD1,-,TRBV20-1,TGCAGTGCTAGGAAGACAGGGAGCGGTCAGCCCCAGCATTTT,CSARKTGSGQPQHF
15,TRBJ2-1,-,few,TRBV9,TGTGCCAGCAGCGCCGAGACAAGCACCTACAATGAGCAGTTCTTC,CASSAETSTYNEQFF
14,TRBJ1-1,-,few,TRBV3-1,TGTGCCAGCAGCCAAGGCAACTGGGACACTGAAGCTTTCTTT,CASSQGNWDTEAFF
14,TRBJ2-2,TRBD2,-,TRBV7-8,TGTGCCAGCAGCTTAGGACTAGCCGGCGTTGAGCTGTTTTTT,CASSLGLAGVELFF
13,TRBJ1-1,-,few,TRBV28,TGTGCTATAAACAGTTGGGGCGACACTGAAGCTTTCTTT,CAINSWGDTEAFF
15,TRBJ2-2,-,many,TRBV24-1,TGTGCCACCAGTGACGCCGGGCTACGCACCGGGGAGCTGTTTTTT,CATSDAGLRTGELFF
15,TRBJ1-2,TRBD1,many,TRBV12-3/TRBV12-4,TGTGCCAGCAGTCCTCGACAGGGCCCGAGCTATGGCTACACCTTC,CASSPRQGPSYGYTF
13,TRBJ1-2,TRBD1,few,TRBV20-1,TGCAGTGCTAACCGACAGGGTAACTATGGCTACACCTTC,CSANRQGNYGYTF
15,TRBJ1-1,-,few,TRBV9,TGTGCCAGCAGCCCCCTCCTGGGTTTGAACACTGAAGCTTTCTTT,CASSPLLGLNTEAFF
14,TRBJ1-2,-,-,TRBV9,TGTGCCAGCAGCGTAGGCATCGGCGGATATGGCTACACCTTC,CASSVGIGGYGYTF
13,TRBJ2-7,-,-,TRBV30,TGTGCCTGGAGTAGGTCGGTAGCCTACGAGCAGTACTTC,CAWSRSVAYEQYF
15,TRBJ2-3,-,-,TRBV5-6,TGTGCCAGCAGCTTGGGACGGCTTAGCACAGATACGCAGTATTTT,CASSLGRLSTDTQYF
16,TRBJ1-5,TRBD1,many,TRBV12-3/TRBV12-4,TGTGCCAGCAAAACCGGGACAGGGTATAGCAATCAGCCCCAGCATTTT,CASKTGTGYSNQPQHF
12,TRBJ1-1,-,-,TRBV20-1,TGCAGTGCCGTGACAGGTGGGACTGAAGCTTTCTTT,CSAVTGGTEAFF
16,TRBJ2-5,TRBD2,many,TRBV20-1,TGCAGTGCTAGACTAGCGGGAGGTATCTCCGAAGAGACCCAGTACTTC,CSARLAGGISEETQYF
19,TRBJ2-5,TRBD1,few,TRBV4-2,TGTGCCAGCAGCCAAGATGGGACAGGGGGCTCCCCCACCCAAGAGACCCAGTACTTC,CASSQDGTGGSPTQETQYF
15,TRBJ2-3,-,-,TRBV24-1,TGTGCCACCAGTGATCCTCGGTCGGTCACAGATACGCAGTATTTT,CATSDPRSVTDTQYF
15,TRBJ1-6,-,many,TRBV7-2,TGTGCCAGCAGCTTAGCGGGGTTACCCAATTCACCCCTCCACTTT,CASSLAGLPNSPLHF
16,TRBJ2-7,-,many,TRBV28,TGTGCTGCGAGGGTTGGGAATGTCGAAATTCCCTACGAGCAGTACTTC,CAARVGNVEIPYEQYF
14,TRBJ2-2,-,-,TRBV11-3,TGTGCCAGCAGGAACAGCGGGTTGCCCGGGGAGCTGTTTTTT,CASRNSGLPGELFF
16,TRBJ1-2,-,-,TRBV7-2,TGTGCCAGCAGCGTAAATGGTGGGGCGACCGACTATGGCTACACCTTC,CASSVNGGATDYGYTF
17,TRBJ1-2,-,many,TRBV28,TGTGCCAGCAGTTTTGGGACCATTTGGGAAAAGGACTATGACTACACCTTC,CASSFGTIWEKDYDYTF
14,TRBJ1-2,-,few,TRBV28,TGTGCCAGCAGTTTGATCGCCGGTGGCGATGGCTACACCTTC,CASSLIAGGDGYTF
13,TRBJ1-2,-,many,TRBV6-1,TGTGCCAGCAGTAAGGGACTGCCGTATGGCTACACCTTC,CASSKGLPYGYTF
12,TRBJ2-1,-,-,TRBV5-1,TGCGCCAGCAGCCCCGGATTCAATGAGCAGTTCTTC,CASSPGFNEQFF
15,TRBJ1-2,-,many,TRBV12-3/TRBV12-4,TGTGCCAGCACCTTCGGACATATAGCTAACTATGGCTACACCTTC,CASTFGHIANYGYTF
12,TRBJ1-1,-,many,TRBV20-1,TGCAGTGTTAGGACCGGAGGCACTGAAGCTTTCTTT,CSVRTGGTEAFF
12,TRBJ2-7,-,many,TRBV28,TGTGCCAGCAGTTTTTTAGGACTCAAGCAGTACTTC,CASSFLGLKQYF
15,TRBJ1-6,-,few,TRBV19,TGTGCCAGTAGTACGCTACAGGGAGGGGACTCACCCCTCCACTTT,CASSTLQGGDSPLHF
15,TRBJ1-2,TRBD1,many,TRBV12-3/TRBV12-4,TGTGCCAGCAGTTTAGTAGCAGGGGGCATCTATGGCTACACCTTC,CASSLVAGGIYGYTF
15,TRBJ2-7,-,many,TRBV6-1,TGTGCCAGCAGAGGAACCGCCAGGGACAACTACGAGCAGTACTTC,CASRGTARDNYEQYF
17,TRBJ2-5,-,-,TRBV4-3,TGCGCCAGCAGCCAAGAGTACCCCCAGACGGCTCAAGAGACCCAGTACTTC,CASSQEYPQTAQETQYF
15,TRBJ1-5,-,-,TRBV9,TGTGCCAGCAGCGTAGGGGGGGGGCTGATGCAGCCCCAGCATTTT,CASSVGGGLMQPQHF
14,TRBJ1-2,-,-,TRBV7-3,TGTGCCAGCAGCTTATTTGGGGACCACTATGGCTACACCTTC,CASSLFGDHYGYTF
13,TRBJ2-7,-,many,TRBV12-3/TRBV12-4,TGTGCCAGCAGTTTAAACGGCCCCTACGAGCAGTACTTC,CASSLNGPYEQYF
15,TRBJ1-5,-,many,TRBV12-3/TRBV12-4,TGTGCCAGCAGCCGGGTCGGGGCTAGCAATCAGCCCCAGCATTTT,CASSRVGASNQPQHF
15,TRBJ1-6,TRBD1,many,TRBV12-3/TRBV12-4,TGTGCCAGCAGTTTCAGGGGGCGCAGGGATTCACCCCTCCACTTT,CASSFRGRRDSPLHF
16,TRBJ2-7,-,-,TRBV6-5,TGTGCCAGCAGTTACCCAGTATATGGTGGACGGACCGAGCAGTACTTC,CASSYPVYGGRTEQYF
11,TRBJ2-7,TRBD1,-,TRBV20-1,TGCAGTGCTAGGGACAGGGACGAGCAGTACTTC,CSARDRDEQYF
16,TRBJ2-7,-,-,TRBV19,TGTGCCAGTAGTAGGACCCCGACAGGTATCACCGACGAGCAGTACTTC,CASSRTPTGITDEQYF
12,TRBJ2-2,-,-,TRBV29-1,TGCAGCGCCTTCCAAACAGCCGGGGAGCTGTTTTTT,CSAFQTAGELFF